This entry is about one T cell receptor beta chain. What it binds is not known. This sample is part of a study of graft-versus-host responses after intestinal transplantation. The CDR3 is 14 amino acids. The germline gives CDR1 SEHNR, CDR2 FQNEAQ (reference sequence). Trimming removed 7 bases from V and 5 bases from J; junction bases left unmatched: 9. Profiled with immunoSEQ multiplex PCR; TCRdb holds only in-frame clones, not every one. The table shows fewer than 120,000 clones, with 85% to 95% occurring only once. Whole-study results and caveats: Detected in recipient marrow were GvH clones, some of which were first observed in ileum or blood. Graft-versus-host to host-versus-graft clonal ratios in allografts were high in patients with graft-donor T cell macrochimerism.

The chain recombines TRBV7-9 with TRBJ2-5; 8 bases line up with TRBD2. Specimen: unstimulated CD8+ T cells sorted from spleen or lymph node cells, collected before intestinal transplant. The clonotype comes from a human donor who received an intestinal transplant. Here the CDR3 reads CASTYTGRGETQYF. CDR3 nucleotides: TGTGCCAGCACCTATACCGGGAGGGGGGAGACCCAGTACTTC.